The 25 T cell receptor beta chains listed next were all sequenced from one sample in a study of siplizumab effects on memory and regulatory T cells. The protocol was immunoSEQ multiplex PCR, while the TCRdb copy is restricted to in-frame clones and leaves out a portion. This sample yields 50,000 to 75,000 clones, of which roughly 85% are seen a single time; approximately 0.4% belongs to the top ten. Sequencing was carried out using memory CD4+ T cells sorted from blood. The receptor source for this set is a human donor in good health.

The rearrangement uses TRBV5-6 and TRBJ2-2, with 7 bases fitting TRBD1. The junction had 10 bases not matched to a gene; V was cut back by 4 bases and J by 4 bases. The V gene's germline CDR1 is SGHDT and CDR2 YYEEEE. This CDR3 contains 16 residues. The CDR3 loop reads CASSRLGQELTGELFF. In DNA form, the CDR3 reads TGTGCCAGCAGCCGGCTAGGACAGGAGCTCACCGGGGAGCTGTTTTTT.

This chain uses TRBV5-8 with TRBJ2-5, with 8 positions matching TRBD2. The CDR3 has 14 residues. V dropped 4 bases and J dropped 5; count of bases not matched to a gene: 7. Germline V CDR1 and CDR2: SGHTS, YDEGEE. Written as DNA, the CDR3 is TGTGCCAGCAGCAAGGGAGCGGGGGTCGAGACCCAGTACTTC. Translated, it gives CASSKGAGVETQYF. Using reference TRBV5-8 and TRBJ2-5 for the parts outside the CDR3, the full variable domain is EAGVTQSPTHLIKTRGQQATLRCSPISGHTSVYWYQQALGLGLQFLLWYDEGEERNRGNFPPRFSGRQFPNYSSELNVNALELEDSALYLCASSKGAGVETQYFGPGTRLLVL.

The chain's CDR3 is CASSYREGQGGGKLFF. The CDR3 nucleotides are TGTGCCAGCAGTTACCGGGAGGGGCAGGGAGGCGGAAAACTGTTTTTT. The chain recombines TRBV6-5 with TRBJ1-4, with D possibly matching TRBD1 (5 bases). Trimming pared 2 bases from V and 10 bases from J, leaving 20 bases between. CDR1 and CDR2 from the germline V gene are MNHEY and SVGAGI. This CDR3 contains 16 residues.

The CDR3 sequence is CASSLMAGGPDEQFF. DNA of the CDR3: TGTGCCAGCAGCTTAATGGCGGGGGGGCCCGATGAGCAGTTCTTC. The chain links TRBV7-3 to TRBJ2-1, with 9 bases aligning to TRBD2. There are 15 residues in the CDR3. CDR1 is SGHTA and CDR2 is FQGTGA in the germline V gene. Trimming at V came to 1 base and at J to 8 bases, leaving 6 bases not matched to a gene.

This chain links TRBV6-5 with TRBJ1-2; the D gene is possibly TRBD1 (5 bases). The CDR3 is 13 residues long. The germline CDR1 and CDR2 sequences are MNHEY and SVGAGI. V dropped 6 bases and J dropped 8 bases, with 16 bases sitting between them. In DNA, the CDR3 is TGTGCCAGCAGCCCGGGGACGGCGAAAGGCTACACCTTC. Encoded protein: CASSPGTAKGYTF.

Here the CDR3 DNA reads TGTGCCAGCACCTATACCCCAGCAACCTACGAGCAGTACTTC. Translating it yields CASTYTPATYEQYF. This rearrangement joins TRBV7-2 to TRBJ2-7; D gene unclear. CDR1 SGHTA and CDR2 FQGNSA come from the germline V gene. Trimming shortened V by 7 bases and J by 2 bases, and 15 bases separated the two germline ends. The CDR3 has 14 amino acids.

The chain recombines TRBV5-5 with TRBJ1-2, with 7 bases lining up with TRBD1. J was trimmed by 5 bases and V by 4 bases; bases with no gene match: 17. CDR3 length equals 17 residues. Germline CDR1 is SGHKS and CDR2 is YYEKEE (reference sequence). CDR3 DNA sequence: TGTGCCAGCAGCCCAGCGGGACAGAGGATGGAGCTGTATGGCTACACCTTC. Translating it yields CASSPAGQRMELYGYTF. Combining the CDR3 with reference TRBV5-5 and TRBJ1-2 gives the whole variable domain DAGVTQSPTHLIKTRGQQVTLRCSPISGHKSVSWYQQVLGQGPQFIFQYYEKEERGRGNFPDRFSARQFPNYSSELNVNALLLGDSALYLCASSPAGQRMELYGYTFGSGTRLTVV.

The chain recombines TRBV7-9 with TRBJ2-1, with D tentatively TRBD2 (5 bases). CDR1 is SEHNR, CDR2 FQNEAQ, per germline (reference sequence). V was clipped by 1 base and J by 8 bases, with 12 bases between them. The CDR3 sequence is 14 residues long. The CDR3 coding sequence is TGTGCCAGCAGCTTAGGGAACTCGCGGGATGAGCAGTTCTTC. It encodes CASSLGNSRDEQFF.

CDR3: CASSPGAGASGANVLTF. CDR3 bases: TGTGCCAGCTCACCAGGGGCCGGGGCGAGTGGGGCCAACGTCCTGACTTTC. The chain is built from TRBV18 and TRBJ2-6; D may be TRBD1 or TRBD2 (5 bases each). CDR1 is KGHSH and CDR2 is LQKENI in the germline V gene. Trimming pared 2 bases from V and 3 bases from J, leaving 14 bases between. The CDR3 is 17 residues long.

The chain carries TRBV5-6 and TRBJ2-4, with TRBD2 identical over 8 bases. Germline CDR1 reads SGHDT; CDR2 reads YYEEEE. This CDR3 has 14 amino acids. Trimming at V came to 4 bases and at J to 1 base, leaving 1 base not matched to a gene. CDR3 DNA: TGTGCCAGCAGCCCTAGCGGGGCCAAAAACATTCAGTACTTC. Its translation: CASSPSGAKNIQYF.

The rearrangement joins TRBV28 to TRBJ2-7; D gene unclear. Germline loops: CDR1 MDHEN, CDR2 SYDVKM. There are 14 residues in the CDR3. The V end was cut by 4 bases, the J end by 0 bases, with 10 bases between. Here the CDR3 DNA reads TGTGCCAGCAGTTCCAGAATTAGCTCCTACGAGCAGTACTTC. This encodes CASSSRISSYEQYF.

The chain is built from TRBV6-1 and TRBJ2-7; TRBD2 matches 8 bases. The J segment lost 4 bases and the V segment lost 7 bases, leaving 12 bases of the junction unmatched. Germline values: CDR1 MNHNS, CDR2 SASEGT. This CDR3 contains 15 residues. CDR3: CASISARGGEYEQYF. The CDR3 coding sequence is TGTGCCAGCATTTCCGCCCGGGGGGGCGAGTACGAGCAGTACTTC.

The rearrangement joins TRBV19 to TRBJ1-1; 7 bases agree with TRBD1. Germline V CDR1 and CDR2: LNHDA, SQIVND (reference sequence). V was clipped by 7 bases and J by 1 base; unmatched bases: 12. The CDR3 covers 16 residues. In DNA form, the CDR3 reads TGTGCCAGTACCCCAATATATGACAGGGCGAACACTGAAGCTTTCTTT. Protein product: CASTPIYDRANTEAFF.

The chain couples TRBV7-3 to TRBJ2-5; 9 bases match TRBD2. J gave up 7 bases and V 5 bases, and 11 bases lay outside the gene matches. The CDR3 is 15 amino acids. Germline CDR1 SGHTA, CDR2 FQGTGA. The CDR3 region has the DNA TGTGCCAGCAGCCCTGGGGGGACTAGCATGGCGACCCAGTACTTC. Its translation is CASSPGGTSMATQYF. The complete variable domain, with remaining parts taken from reference TRBV7-3 and TRBJ2-5, reads GAGVSQTPSNKVTEKGKYVELRCDPISGHTALYWYRQSLGQGPEFLIYFQGTGAADDSGLPNDRFFAVRPEGSVSTLKIQRTERGDSAVYLCASSPGGTSMATQYFGPGTRLLVL.

The rearrangement links TRBV6-1 to TRBJ1-6; the D is unclear. CDR1 and CDR2 (germline): MNHNS, SASEGT. V lost 2 bases to trimming and J lost 7 bases, with 12 bases between them. This CDR3 contains 15 residues. Written as DNA, the CDR3 is TGTGCCAGCAGTGAACGAGACGGGATGAATTCACCCCTCCACTTT. This codes for CASSERDGMNSPLHF.

This clone was counted between two and nine times. For the CDR3, the DNA is TGTGCCAGCAGTGCGGGGCGGAACACTGAAGCTTTCTTT. Translation gives CASSAGRNTEAFF. The gene calls are TRBV6-6 and TRBJ1-1; D is perhaps TRBD1 (5 bases). V was clipped by 5 bases and J by 1 base, with 8 bases between them. CDR3 size: 13 residues. Germline V lookup: CDR1 MNHNY, CDR2 SVGAGI (reference sequence).

The chain joins TRBV7-2 to TRBJ2-7; 12 nucleotides line up with TRBD2. V shed 1 base and J 4 bases; nucleotides not matched to a gene: 2. The CDR3 loop spans 15 amino acids. Germline loops: CDR1 SGHTA, CDR2 FQGNSA. The CDR3 sequence is CASSLVLAGGYEQYF. The CDR3 region has the DNA TGTGCCAGCAGCTTAGTGCTAGCGGGGGGGTACGAGCAGTACTTC.

The chain couples TRBV6-1 to TRBJ2-7; D not resolved. The CDR3 loop spans 14 amino acids. Germline values: CDR1 MNHNS, CDR2 SASEGT. The V and J ends lost 1 base and 1 base respectively, with 8 bases between them. This CDR3 is CASSEGVGSYEQYF. In DNA, the CDR3 is TGTGCCAGCAGTGAAGGGGTGGGTTCCTACGAGCAGTACTTC.

This rearrangement joins TRBV7-2 to TRBJ2-2, with 9 bases fitting TRBD1. The germline V gene has CDR1 SGHTA and CDR2 FQGNSA. CDR3 length: 17 amino acids. The trim removed 5 bases at V and 5 bases at J, leaving 12 bases unmatched. The CDR3 here is CASSRRVVTGGTGELFF. CDR3 in DNA: TGTGCCAGCAGCCGCCGCGTCGTGACAGGGGGGACCGGGGAGCTGTTTTTT.

The chain links TRBV5-1 to TRBJ2-7, with 7 bases aligning to TRBD2. Germline V gene data show CDR1 as SGHRS and CDR2 as YFSETQ. The CDR3 runs 15 residues. The V and J ends lost 0 bases and 5 bases, in that order; junction bases with no gene match: 8. As DNA, the CDR3 is TGCGCCAGCAGCTTGGAGCCCCGGGGGGTGGACGAGCAGTACTTC. Its translation: CASSLEPRGVDEQYF.

The chain uses TRBV5-4 and TRBJ2-4; D might be TRBD1 (5 bases). The CDR3 is made up of 15 amino acids. CDR1 is SGHNT, CDR2 YYREEE, per germline (reference sequence). Deletions cut 4 bases from V and 6 bases from J, with 17 bases between. The CDR3 sequence is CASSMAGVQGNIQYF. For the CDR3, the DNA is TGTGCCAGCAGCATGGCTGGGGTCCAGGGAAACATTCAGTACTTC.

The chain couples TRBV5-5 to TRBJ1-6, with 9 bases identical to TRBD1. CDR1 and CDR2 from the germline V gene are SGHKS and YYEKEE (reference sequence). There are 16 residues in the CDR3. V trimming: 1 base; J trimming: 5 bases; junction bases outside the gene matches: 4. Here the CDR3 DNA reads TGTGCCAGCAGCTTGTTGGGACAGGGAAATAATTCACCCCTCCACTTT. Amino acid sequence: CASSLLGQGNNSPLHF.

V and J are TRBV6-6 and TRBJ2-1, with D hard to call. The germline V and J ends were trimmed by 6 bases and 9 bases, with 12 bases remaining between them. The CDR3 has 12 residues. CDR1 and CDR2 from the germline V gene are MNHNY and SVGAGI (reference sequence). The CDR3 DNA follows: TGTGCCAGCAGCCCTCTCCCCGGTGAGCAGTTCTTC. Its protein is CASSPLPGEQFF.

The chain joins TRBV21-1 to TRBJ2-6. TRBV21-1 is an annotated pseudogene. The CDR3 length is 19 residues. In DNA, the CDR3 is TGTGCCAGCAGCAATACGCTCGTGGTGTCCGACTCTGGGGCCAACGTCCTGACTTTC. It translates to CASSNTLVVSDSGANVLTF.

The rearrangement uses TRBV19 and TRBJ2-5; tentatively, D is TRBD1 or TRBD2 (5 bases each). Germline CDR1 is LNHDA and CDR2 is SQIVND (reference sequence). Deletions cut 1 base from V and 5 bases from J, with 26 bases between. The CDR3 has 19 residues. The CDR3 coding sequence is TGTGCCAGTAGTATAGCGGGGCTAGCCTCATCTTTTGGATTTGAGACCCAGTACTTC. This translates into CASSIAGLASSFGFETQYF. Combining the CDR3 with reference TRBV19 and TRBJ2-5 gives the whole variable domain DGGITQSPKYLFRKEGQNVTLSCEQNLNHDAMYWYRQDPGQGLRLIYYSQIVNDFQKGDIAEGYSVSREKKESFPLTVTSAQKNPTAFYLCASSIAGLASSFGFETQYFGPGTRLLVL.